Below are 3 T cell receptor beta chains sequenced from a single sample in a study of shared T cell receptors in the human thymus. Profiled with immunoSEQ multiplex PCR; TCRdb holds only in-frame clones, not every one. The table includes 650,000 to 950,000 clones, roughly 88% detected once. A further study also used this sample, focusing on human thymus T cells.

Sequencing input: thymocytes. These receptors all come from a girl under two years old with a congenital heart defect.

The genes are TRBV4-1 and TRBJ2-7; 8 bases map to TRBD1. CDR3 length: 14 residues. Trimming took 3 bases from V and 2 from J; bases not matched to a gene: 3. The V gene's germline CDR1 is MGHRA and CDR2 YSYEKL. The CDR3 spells CASSHRTGTYEQYF. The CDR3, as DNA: TGCGCCAGCAGCCATCGGACAGGGACCTACGAGCAGTACTTC.

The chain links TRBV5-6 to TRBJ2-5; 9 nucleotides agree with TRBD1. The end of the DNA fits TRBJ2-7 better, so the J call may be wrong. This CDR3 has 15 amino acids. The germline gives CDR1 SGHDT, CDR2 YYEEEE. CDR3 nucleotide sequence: TGTGCCAGCAGTAAAGGGACAGGGCTATCCTACGAGCAGTACTTC. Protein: CASSKGTGLSYEQYF.

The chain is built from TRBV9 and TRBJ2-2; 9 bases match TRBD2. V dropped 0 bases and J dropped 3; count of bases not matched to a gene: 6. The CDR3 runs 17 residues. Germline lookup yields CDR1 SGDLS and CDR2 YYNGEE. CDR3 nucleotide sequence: TGTGCCAGCAGCGTAGCGTGGACTAGCGAGGACACCGGGGAGCTGTTTTTT. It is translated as CASSVAWTSEDTGELFF.